These 15 T cell receptor beta chains were sequenced from one sample in a study of regulatory T cells in long-lasting Graves disease. iRepertoire HTBI primers and Arm-PCR of CDR3 regions built TCR beta libraries. TCRdb reprocessed the multiplex PCR reads via MiXCR and lists one record per CDR3 protein. The repertoire has hundreds of thousands of distinct CDR3 sequences, 15% to 20% of them found once; the top ten carry 15% to 20%. Specified time point: newly diagnosed GD, antithyroid drugs for less than 3 months. Extracted RNA from PBMCs served as the source of the TCR library. The same data also contributed to another study, on T cells in Graves' hyperthyroidism and ophthalmopathy.

The material was peripheral blood mononuclear cells (PBMCs), obtained at new diagnosis, from a patient treated with antithyroid drugs. The source of these receptors is a woman younger than 45 with Graves disease.

In regard to this clonotype: This may be a read error, as it is one base from a much larger clone. It is likely a read error, because the conserved phenylalanine at the end of the CDR3 is missing. CDR3 DNA sequence: TGTGCCAGCATGCAGATCCAGTCCGAGCAGTACTCC. It specifies CASMQIQSEQYS. This chain joins TRBV28 and TRBJ2-7; D is unresolved. This CDR3 spans 12 amino acids. V gave up 7 bases and J gave up 6 bases, with 13 bases separating them. CDR1 is MDHEN, CDR2 SYDVKM, per germline.

This clonotype was seen only a few times. The chain joins TRBV19 to TRBJ2-7; unclear D gene. V was pared by 1 base and J by 0 bases, with 4 bases between. CDR1 is LNHDA, CDR2 SQIVND, per germline (reference sequence). This CDR3 is 13 amino acids long. DNA for the CDR3: TGTGCCAGTAGTATAGTCCCCTCCTACGAGCAGTACTTC. Protein sequence: CASSIVPSYEQYF.

The rearrangement links TRBV28 to TRBJ2-1; D gene ambiguous. V lost 0 bases and J lost 3, with 3 bases in between. CDR3 length: 13 amino acids. Germline CDR1 reads MDHEN; CDR2 reads SYDVKM. The CDR3 reads CASSLWGYNEQFF. The CDR3 DNA reads TGTGCCAGCAGTTTATGGGGCTACAATGAGCAGTTCTTC.

This clonotype was seen repeatedly, ten times or more. The rearrangement joins TRBV28 to TRBJ1-4; D is uncertain. The CDR3 sequence is 15 residues long. Germline values: CDR1 MDHEN, CDR2 SYDVKM. Deletions cut 4 bases from V and 3 bases from J, with 12 bases between. The CDR3 reads CASSSYRAPNEKLFF. The CDR3 region has the DNA TGTGCCAGCAGTTCTTACAGAGCCCCTAATGAAAAACTGTTTTTT.

The sample holds many counts of this clonotype. The chain carries TRBV28 and TRBJ1-1; TRBD1 matches at 8 bases. Germline values: CDR1 MDHEN, CDR2 SYDVKM. The CDR3 has 15 residues. V trimming: 8 bases; J trimming: 3 bases; junction bases outside the gene matches: 11. The CDR3 is CASLQGAPRYTEAFF. The CDR3 DNA reads TGTGCCAGCCTCCAGGGGGCTCCGAGGTACACTGAAGCTTTCTTT. Combining the CDR3 with reference TRBV28 and TRBJ1-1 gives the whole variable domain DVKVTQSSRYLVKRTGEKVFLECVQDMDHENMFWYRQDPGLGLRLIYFSYDVKMKEKGDIPEGYSVSREKKERFSLILESASTNQTSMYLCASLQGAPRYTEAFFGQGTRLTVV.

There are a few counts of this clonotype. This chain joins TRBV20-1 and TRBJ2-7; 11 bases align to TRBD2. Germline V gives CDR1 DFQATT, CDR2 SNEGSKA (reference sequence). After removal of 1 base from V and 5 bases from J, the junction contained 10 bases not matched to a gene. This CDR3 spans 16 amino acids. The CDR3 reads CSARVAGGRAYNEQYF. CDR3 coding DNA: TGCAGTGCTAGAGTAGCGGGAGGGCGGGCCTACAACGAGCAGTACTTC.

The chain couples TRBV15 to TRBJ2-1, with TRBD2 identical over 11 bases. Looked up from germline, CDR1 is LNHNV and CDR2 is YYDKDF (reference sequence). The CDR3 is made up of 15 amino acids. The J segment lost 8 bases and the V segment lost 6 bases, leaving 9 bases of the junction unmatched. CDR3 in DNA: TGTGCCACCAGTTCCGGGACTAGCGGTACATATGAGCAGTTCTTC. It translates to CATSSGTSGTYEQFF.

This clonotype was detected many times. The chain has TRBV2 and TRBJ2-7, with a weak D call TRBD2 (6 bases). The CDR3 totals 15 residues. Germline V gene sequence: CDR1 SNHLY, CDR2 FYNNEI. The V end was cut by 1 base, the J end by 2 bases, with 12 bases between. The CDR3 region has the DNA TGTGCCAGCAGTGAAGATGGGACTGTCGCCTACGAGCAGTACTTC. It encodes CASSEDGTVAYEQYF.

The chain recombines TRBV18 with TRBJ2-5; TRBD1 matches 7 bases. The V gene's germline CDR1 is KGHSH and CDR2 LQKENI. The J segment lost 3 bases and the V segment lost 4 bases, leaving 11 bases of the junction unmatched. CDR3 size: 16 residues. The CDR3, as DNA: TGTGCCAGCTCACTTCTAACCGGGACAGCGAAAGAGACCCAGTACTTC. Translating gives CASSLLTGTAKETQYF.

The rearrangement links TRBV10-3 to TRBJ1-1, with a possible D match to TRBD1 (6 bases). Germline V CDR1 and CDR2: ENHRY, SYGVKD. The CDR3 is made up of 14 amino acids. Trimming left V 4 bases short and J 1 base short, with 10 bases between. DNA for the CDR3: TGTGCCATCAGTGTGGAGGGGGAGAACACTGAAGCTTTCTTT. Translated: CAISVEGENTEAFF.

This clonotype was picked up many times. The chain couples TRBV6-1 to TRBJ2-1; the match to TRBD2 covers 9 bases. The germline V gene encodes CDR1 MNHNS and CDR2 SASEGT. V lost 6 bases and J lost 6; bases outside the gene matches: 12. The CDR3 totals 16 residues. The DNA of the CDR3 is TGTGCCAGCAGACTTAGCGGGAGTTCGTATCGCAATGAGCAGTTCTTC. Protein product: CASRLSGSSYRNEQFF.

This clonotype was seen more than once but under ten times. The junction departs from germline at one end; a sequencing error may be responsible. The chain joins TRBV20-1 to TRBJ2-5; no firm D call. There are 12 residues in the CDR3. Germline V gene lookup returns CDR1 DFQATT and CDR2 SNEGSKA (reference sequence). Written as DNA, the CDR3 is TGCAGTGCTAGCCGGTCTTCGGAGACCCGGTACTTC. Its translation: CSASRSSETRYF.

This clonotype was observed a handful of times. The rearrangement links TRBV15 to TRBJ2-5; 10 bases are shared with TRBD1. J was trimmed by 2 bases and V by 4 bases; bases with no gene match: 4. Germline CDR1 reads LNHNV; CDR2 reads YYDKDF (reference sequence). This CDR3 is built from 15 residues. CDR3 in DNA: TGTGCCACCAGCATGACAGGGGGCCGTCAAGAGACCCAGTACTTC. It is translated as CATSMTGGRQETQYF.

The chain carries TRBV5-8 and TRBJ1-5; no definite D call. Germline CDR1 SGHTS, CDR2 YDEGEE. V was trimmed by 1 base and J by 6 bases, leaving 8 bases between them. The CDR3 runs 13 residues. The CDR3 nucleotides read TGTGCCAGCAGCTTGACGGCCTCTCAGCCCCAGCATTTT. Translation: CASSLTASQPQHF.

This clonotype was detected a few times. A read error may explain this, as a much larger clone is one base away. The rearrangement uses TRBV28 and TRBJ1-5; D is uncertain. The CDR3 covers 15 residues. V was cut by 3 bases and J by 0 bases, with 9 bases left in between. Per germline, CDR1 MDHEN and CDR2 SYDVKM. For the CDR3, the DNA is TGTGCCAGCAGTTTCCCCGGTTATAGCAATCAGCCCCAGCATTTT. Translating gives CASSFPGYSNQPQHF.